Below, 22 T cell receptor beta chains from the same sample are listed, as sequenced in a study of blood T cell repertoires in COVID-19. Data came from immunoSEQ multiplex PCR; TCRdb stores just in-frame clones and leaves some out. The table lists over 400,000 clones, just over 85% of them singletons, with approximately 1.5% in the top ten. The source material was peripheral blood. These receptors all stem from a woman in her thirties with active or convalescent COVID-19.

This chain connects TRBV27 to TRBJ1-2; D might be TRBD1 (6 bases). The CDR3 has 16 residues. The germline V gene has CDR1 MNHEY and CDR2 SMNVEV (reference sequence). The V end lost 5 bases, the J end lost 0 bases, and 16 bases lay between the germline ends. Here the CDR3 reads CASSPKQGWANYGYTF. DNA of the CDR3: TGTGCCAGCAGTCCCAAACAGGGCTGGGCTAACTATGGCTACACCTTC.

The rearrangement links TRBV18 to TRBJ1-3; 9 nucleotides line up with TRBD1. This CDR3 is built from 15 residues. The germline V gene encodes CDR1 KGHSH and CDR2 LQKENI. Trimming at V came to 3 bases and at J to 1 base, leaving 1 base not matched to a gene. The CDR3 loop is CASSPTGGSGNTIYF. As DNA, the CDR3 is TGTGCCAGCTCACCGACAGGGGGATCTGGAAACACCATATATTTT.

This clone appeared a single time. The rearrangement uses TRBV7-2 and TRBJ2-7; 9 nucleotides match TRBD1. This CDR3 has 14 amino acids. Germline lookup yields CDR1 SGHTA and CDR2 FQGNSA. Germline trimming cut 5 bases from V and 4 bases from J; bases unmatched to any gene: 6. CDR3 region: CASSPETGGYEQYF. The CDR3, as DNA: TGTGCCAGCAGCCCCGAGACAGGGGGATACGAGCAGTACTTC.

V gene TRBV5-6 combines with J gene TRBJ1-1; D is possibly TRBD1 (5 bases). CDR3 length: 15 amino acids. The V and J ends lost 0 bases and 0 bases respectively, with 9 bases between them. Per the germline V gene, CDR1 is SGHDT and CDR2 is YYEEEE. CDR3 amino acids: CASSLVRQMNTEAFF. The CDR3 DNA sequence: TGTGCCAGCAGCTTGGTCCGACAGATGAACACTGAAGCTTTCTTT.

The chain combines TRBV29-1 with TRBJ1-1; 9 bases fit TRBD1. Germline CDR1 is SQVTM and CDR2 is ANQGSEA. Trimming removed 7 bases from V and 1 base from J; junction bases left unmatched: 4. This CDR3 region has 13 residues. CDR3 protein: CSGGQGANTEAFF. CDR3 sequence (DNA): TGCAGCGGGGGACAGGGAGCGAACACTGAAGCTTTCTTT.

The rearrangement joins TRBV19 to TRBJ2-2; maybe TRBD1 (6 bases). V was trimmed by 6 bases and J by 5 bases, leaving 7 bases between them. Per the germline V gene, CDR1 is LNHDA and CDR2 is SQIVND (reference sequence). The CDR3 loop spans 12 amino acids. CDR3 residues: CASRDRTGELFF. In DNA form, the CDR3 reads TGTGCCAGTAGAGACAGGACCGGGGAGCTGTTTTTT. The variable domain in full, completed from reference TRBV19 and TRBJ2-2, reads DGGITQSPKYLFRKEGQNVTLSCEQNLNHDAMYWYRQDPGQGLRLIYYSQIVNDFQKGDIAEGYSVSREKKESFPLTVTSAQKNPTAFYLCASRDRTGELFFGEGSRLTVL.

This clone has only one observation. This chain uses TRBV6-4 with TRBJ2-3; 7 bases match TRBD1. The CDR3 extends over 15 amino acids. Trimming removed 5 bases from V and 4 bases from J; junction bases left unmatched: 9. Germline-derived CDR1 and CDR2 are MRHNA and SNTAGT. Here the CDR3 DNA reads TGTGCCAGCAGTTCCAAGACAGGGTCGCCAGATACGCAGTATTTT. It specifies CASSSKTGSPDTQYF.

The V gene is TRBV30, the J gene TRBJ2-3, with a possible D match to TRBD1 (5 bases). Germline assignment: CDR1 GTSNPN and CDR2 SVGIG (reference sequence). V was cut by 0 bases and J by 3 bases, with 13 bases left in between. This CDR3 contains 15 residues. The CDR3 loop is CAWSVGAGSTDTQYF. CDR3 nucleotides: TGTGCCTGGAGTGTCGGAGCAGGGTCGACAGATACGCAGTATTTT.

This clone was observed a single time. CDR3 bases: TGTGCCTGGATTTCCAGGATGGGTAACACTGAAGCTTTCTTT. Translation gives CAWISRMGNTEAFF. The chain employs TRBV30 and TRBJ1-1; no definite D call. Germline loops: CDR1 GTSNPN, CDR2 SVGIG (reference sequence). This CDR3 has 14 residues. Trimming stripped 4 bases from V and 2 bases from J, with 14 bases between.

The genes are TRBV12-3 or TRBV12-4 and TRBJ1-6; no clear D gene. CDR3 length equals 12 residues. Trimming shortened V by 0 bases and J by 11 bases, and 5 bases separated the two germline ends. CDR3 nucleotides: TGTGCCAGCAGTTTAGCGCGGGCACCCCTCCACTTT. It is translated as CASSLARAPLHF.

The V gene is TRBV5-1, the J gene TRBJ2-1; 12 bases are a match to TRBD2. Trimming removed 0 bases from V and 4 bases from J; junction bases left unmatched: 2. The CDR3 runs to 16 residues. Germline lookup yields CDR1 SGHRS and CDR2 YFSETQ. In DNA, the CDR3 is TGCGCCAGCAGCTTGGTACTAGCGGGGGGTTACAATGAGCAGTTCTTC. Its protein is CASSLVLAGGYNEQFF.

This clone has just one count. This sequence joins TRBV2 and TRBJ2-5, with 7 bases that match TRBD1. There are 15 residues in the CDR3. CDR1 is SNHLY and CDR2 is FYNNEI in the germline V gene. V lost 5 bases, J lost 4 bases, and 10 bases stayed unmatched. The CDR3 spells CASSQPGQILETQYF. The CDR3 nucleotides are TGTGCCAGCAGTCAACCGGGACAGATCTTAGAGACCCAGTACTTC.

The chain is built from TRBV7-9 and TRBJ1-4; D is possibly TRBD1 (5 bases). Trimming took 5 bases from V and 8 from J, leaving 18 bases between them. The germline gives CDR1 SEHNR, CDR2 FQNEAQ (reference sequence). The CDR3 has 15 amino acids. The DNA for the CDR3 is TGTGCCAGCAGCACCACACGGGGGGAGTCAGAAAAACTGTTTTTT. Encoded protein: CASSTTRGESEKLFF.

This sequence joins TRBV27 and TRBJ1-6; the D gene is possibly TRBD1 (5 bases). This CDR3 region has 14 residues. Germline CDR1 and CDR2: MNHEY and SMNVEV (reference sequence). V was clipped by 3 bases and J by 13 bases, with 16 bases between them. In nucleotides, the CDR3 is TGTGCCAGCAGTTTCTCCGAAGCAGGGTCGCCCCTCCACTTT. It encodes CASSFSEAGSPLHF.

This chain connects TRBV5-6 to TRBJ2-7; 9 nucleotides align to TRBD2. This CDR3 is built from 15 residues. V lost 3 bases to trimming and J lost 1 base; unmatched junction nucleotides: 5. Germline values: CDR1 SGHDT, CDR2 YYEEEE. The CDR3 here is CASSSIAGVSYEQYF. In DNA form, the CDR3 reads TGTGCCAGCAGCTCTATAGCGGGAGTGTCCTACGAGCAGTACTTC.

V gene TRBV25-1 combines with J gene TRBJ2-2; D not certain. Germline values: CDR1 MGHDK, CDR2 SYGVNS. This CDR3 contains 15 residues. V shed 1 base and J shed 7 bases, with 13 bases lying between them. This chain's CDR3 is CASSESTFLGGELFF. The CDR3 coding sequence is TGTGCCAGCAGTGAATCCACCTTTCTAGGCGGGGAGCTGTTTTTT. Filled out from reference TRBV25-1 and TRBJ2-2, the complete variable domain reads EADIYQTPRYLVIGTGKKITLECSQTMGHDKMYWYQQDPGMELHLIHYSYGVNSTEKGDLSSESTVSRIRTEHFPLTLESARPSHTSQYLCASSESTFLGGELFFGEGSRLTVL.

This clone showed up just a few times. The V and J genes are TRBV3-1 (or the pseudogene TRBV3-2) and TRBJ1-1, with 7 bases matching TRBD1. Per the germline V gene, CDR1 is LGHDT and CDR2 is YNNKEL (reference sequence). The CDR3 runs 14 residues. V was clipped by 1 base and J by 1 base; unmatched bases: 0. CDR3 amino acids: CASSQGQGNTEAFF. Written as DNA, the CDR3 is TGTGCCAGCAGCCAAGGACAGGGGAACACTGAAGCTTTCTTT.

This sequence joins TRBV9 and TRBJ1-2, with TRBD1 matching 9 bases. CDR1 is SGDLS, CDR2 YYNGEE, per germline. The trim removed 0 bases at V and 6 bases at J, leaving 3 bases unmatched. The CDR3 length is 14 residues. The CDR3 protein is CASSVVDRGHGYTF. Written as DNA, the CDR3 is TGTGCCAGCAGCGTAGTGGACAGGGGACATGGCTACACCTTC.

V usage is TRBV4-2 and J usage is TRBJ2-5; the D gene is possibly TRBD2 (5 bases). The CDR3 contains 17 residues. The germline gives CDR1 LGHNA, CDR2 YNFKEQ. V lost 1 base and J lost 1, with 16 bases in between. CDR3 protein: CASSQGAQEGFQETQYF. As DNA, the CDR3 is TGTGCCAGCAGCCAAGGGGCCCAAGAGGGTTTCCAAGAGACCCAGTACTTC.

The chain has TRBV6-5 and TRBJ2-1; 10 nucleotides agree with TRBD2. With 7 bases clipped from V and 6 bases from J, the junction kept 9 bases outside the gene matches. Germline V lookup: CDR1 MNHEY, CDR2 SVGAGI. The CDR3 has 15 amino acids. The CDR3 reads CASTLAGESGNEQFF. The CDR3 DNA follows: TGTGCCAGCACCCTAGCGGGAGAGTCCGGCAATGAGCAGTTCTTC.

The V call is TRBV5-8, the J call TRBJ2-2; TRBD1 matches 7 bases. Germline V gene sequence: CDR1 SGHTS, CDR2 YDEGEE. J lost 1 base, V lost 5 bases, and 5 bases had no gene match. The CDR3 spans 15 residues. CDR3 sequence: CASRGRQGNTGELFF. The DNA for the CDR3 is TGTGCCAGCAGAGGCCGACAGGGGAACACCGGGGAGCTGTTTTTT.

The chain joins TRBV4-1 to TRBJ1-4; 8 bases line up with TRBD1. V shed 1 base and J 7 bases; nucleotides not matched to a gene: 2. Germline CDR1 MGHRA, CDR2 YSYEKL. The CDR3 length is 14 residues. CDR3 sequence (DNA): TGCGCCAGCAGCCAAGGGGACAGGTCTGAAAAACTGTTTTTT. This sequence encodes CASSQGDRSEKLFF.